This TCR beta chain was identified during a study of blood T cells in healthy people across ages. Background on the study: In model experiments, template switching was able to capture about one barcoded beta molecule for every two T cells that were present.

General study points: Compared with aged donors, long-lived donors showed fewer expanded clones, suggesting selection.

For the second PCR, which ran for 7 to 11 cycles, a sample-barcoded 5' primer and a J-beta primer mix were used. Each cDNA was tagged by a template-switch adaptor containing 12 random nucleotides. TCRdb itself ran the 5' RACE reads through MiXCR, one entry per CDR3 protein. This repertoire shows roughly 2 million distinct CDR3 sequences, less than 50% found once; its top ten account for 2.1%. The CDR3 totals 14 residues. V gave up 10 bases and J gave up 1 base, with 17 bases separating them. Germline V gives CDR1 MDHEN, CDR2 SYDVKM. Points on this clonotype: Antigen: not known.

The material sequenced was blood. The chain couples TRBV28 to TRBJ2-7; TRBD1 or TRBD2 may be the D gene (5 bases each). The sequence derives from a woman between 40 and 55 years old in good health. CDR3 in amino acids: CAIQLGTASYEQYF. Here the CDR3 DNA reads TGTGCCATCCAGTTAGGGACCGCTTCCTACGAGCAGTACTTC.